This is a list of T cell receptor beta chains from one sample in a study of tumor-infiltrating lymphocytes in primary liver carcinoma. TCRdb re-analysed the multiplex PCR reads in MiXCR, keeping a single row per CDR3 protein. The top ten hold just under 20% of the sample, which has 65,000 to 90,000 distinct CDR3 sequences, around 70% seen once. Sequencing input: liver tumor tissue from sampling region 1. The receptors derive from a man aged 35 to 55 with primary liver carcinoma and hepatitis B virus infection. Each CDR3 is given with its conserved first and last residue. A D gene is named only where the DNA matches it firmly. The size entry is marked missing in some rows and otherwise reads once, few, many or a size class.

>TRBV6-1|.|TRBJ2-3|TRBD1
CASSPTGKGTQYF
TGCGCCAGTAGTCCGACAGGGAAGGGTACGCAGTATTTT
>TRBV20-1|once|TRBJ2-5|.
CSAPRADSGETKYF
TGCAGTGCCCCGAGGGCAGATTCAGGAGAGACCAAGTACTTC
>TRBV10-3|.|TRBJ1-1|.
CAISEPGRTNTEAFF
TGTGCCATCAGTGAGCCGGGACGAACGAACACTGAAGCTTTCTTT
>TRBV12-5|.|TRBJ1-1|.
CASGLGQGKGFF
TGTGCTAGTGGTTTGGGGCAGGGAAAAGGTTTCTTT
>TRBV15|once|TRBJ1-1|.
CATSFGPDTEAFF
TGTGCCACCAGCTTCGGACCAGACACTGAAGCTTTCTTT
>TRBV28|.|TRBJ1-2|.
CASILIGHPYGYTF
TGTGCCAGCATTCTCATCGGACATCCCTATGGCTACACCTTC
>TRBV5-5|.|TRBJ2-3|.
CVSSLDRATDTQYF
TGTGTCAGCAGCCTGGATAGGGCCACAGATACGCAGTATTTT
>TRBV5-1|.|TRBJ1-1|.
CANSSGANTEAFF
TGCGCCAACAGCTCCGGGGCAAACACTGAAGCTTTCTTT
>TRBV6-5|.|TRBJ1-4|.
CASSYSPPSGAANNEKLFF
TGTGCCAGCAGTTATAGTCCTCCTTCGGGGGCGGCAAATAATGAAAAACTATTTTTT
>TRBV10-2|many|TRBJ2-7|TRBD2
CASRPSAGDEQYF
TGCGCCAGCAGGCCTAGCGCGGGGGACGAGCAGTACTTC
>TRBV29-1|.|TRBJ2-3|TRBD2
CSASGSSDTQFF
TGCAGCGCCAGCGGGAGTTCAGATACGCAGTTTTTT
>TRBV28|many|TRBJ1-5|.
CASSLTPGYGNQPQHF
TGTGCCAGCAGTTTAACCCCGGGGTACGGCAATCAGCCCCAGCATTTT
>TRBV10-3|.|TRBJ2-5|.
CAISLGETQYF
TGTGCCATCAGTTTGGGGGAGACACAGTACTTC